Following are 18 T cell receptor beta chains from one sample sequenced in a study of identical twins. TCRdb ran MiXCR on the 5' RACE reads and lists one entry per CDR3 protein. The sample records roughly 290,000 distinct CDR3 sequences, 7.5% to 9.5% being singletons. The data were also submitted as part of a second study, on yellow fever vaccine responses in identical twins.

Input material: CD8+ T cells sorted from blood. Source of these receptors: a woman aged 18 to 35 in good health.

The V call is TRBV11-1, the J call TRBJ1-1; D might be TRBD1 (6 bases). Germline loops: CDR1 SGHAT, CDR2 FQDESV (reference sequence). This CDR3 is built from 16 residues. Trimming left V 2 bases short and J 2 bases short, with 15 bases between. The CDR3 loop is CASSLFRGGTNTEAFF. For the CDR3, the DNA is TGTGCCAGCAGCTTATTTAGAGGGGGGACCAACACTGAAGCTTTCTTT.

This clonotype was seen many times. J is TRBJ1-6 and V is TRBV12-3 or TRBV12-4; maybe TRBD1 (6 bases). This CDR3 has 15 amino acids. Trimming removed 10 bases at V and 0 bases at J, with 13 bases between. CDR3 loop: CATRKGVSYNSPLHF. The CDR3 nucleotides are TGTGCCACCAGGAAGGGGGTCTCCTATAATTCACCCCTCCACTTT.

This clonotype was recorded a few times. The chain is built from TRBV6-1 and TRBJ2-5; 9 positions match TRBD1. The CDR3 runs to 13 residues. J gave up 4 bases and V 6 bases, and 3 bases lay outside the gene matches. Germline V gene data show CDR1 as MNHNS and CDR2 as SASEGT. CDR3 sequence reads: CASSSDRGETQYF. In nucleotides, the CDR3 is TGTGCCAGCAGCTCGGACAGGGGAGAGACCCAGTACTTC.

This sequence joins TRBV5-1 and TRBJ2-3; 12 bases fit TRBD2. V shed 3 bases and J 0 bases; nucleotides not matched to a gene: 8. The CDR3 consists of 18 residues. CDR1 and CDR2 (germline): SGHRS, YFSETQ. The CDR3 region has the DNA TGCGCCAGCAGCTCCCGGACTAGCGGGGTCTATAGCACAGATACGCAGTATTTT. It is translated as CASSSRTSGVYSTDTQYF.

This chain links TRBV20-1 with TRBJ2-7; 13 bases fit TRBD2. V shed 1 base, J shed 4 bases, and the junction held 1 base outside the gene matches. This CDR3 comprises 14 residues. CDR1 and CDR2 from the germline V gene are DFQATT and SNEGSKA (reference sequence). The CDR3 reads CSARATSGGYEQYF. CDR3 DNA sequence: TGCAGTGCTAGAGCGACTAGCGGGGGGTACGAGCAGTACTTC.

In this sample, this clonotype turned up many times. This chain links TRBV20-1 with TRBJ2-1, with 9 bases fitting TRBD2. This CDR3 is built from 17 residues. V lost 0 bases to trimming and J lost 0 bases; unmatched junction nucleotides: 6. Germline CDR1 and CDR2: DFQATT and SNEGSKA (reference sequence). CDR3 residues: CSARDSVAGASYNEQFF. The CDR3 DNA reads as TGCAGTGCTAGAGATTCTGTAGCGGGAGCCTCCTACAATGAGCAGTTCTTC.

The J gene is TRBJ2-5, the V gene TRBV27, with D possibly matching TRBD2 (6 bases). The CDR3 totals 12 residues. V was trimmed by 8 bases and J by 5 bases, leaving 12 bases between them. Germline V gene sequence: CDR1 MNHEY, CDR2 SMNVEV (reference sequence). The CDR3 DNA sequence: TGTGCCAGCGGGGCGGGGACGGAGACCCAGTACTTC. Protein sequence: CASGAGTETQYF.

This clonotype was observed many times. This rearrangement joins TRBV4-2 to TRBJ1-1; TRBD1 might be the D (5 bases). The CDR3 runs to 15 residues. V lost 0 bases to trimming and J lost 1 base, with 9 bases between them. Germline V gene lookup returns CDR1 LGHNA and CDR2 YNFKEQ. DNA for the CDR3: TGTGCCAGCAGCCAAGAGGAACAGGCGAACACTGAAGCTTTCTTT. This gives the protein CASSQEEQANTEAFF.

This clonotype was seen many times. The J gene is TRBJ2-3, the V gene TRBV28; TRBD2 agrees at 12 bases. This CDR3 has 18 residues. Germline assignment: CDR1 MDHEN and CDR2 SYDVKM. Trimming at V came to 6 bases and at J to 5 bases, leaving 15 bases not matched to a gene. This CDR3 is CASRPNPLGLAGKDTQYF. The CDR3 nucleotides are TGTGCCAGCAGACCCAACCCCCTTGGACTAGCGGGGAAAGATACGCAGTATTTT.

V gene TRBV19 combines with J gene TRBJ2-1, with D perhaps matching TRBD2 (5 bases). Germline V gene data show CDR1 as LNHDA and CDR2 as SQIVND (reference sequence). Trimming pared 3 bases from V and 6 bases from J, leaving 6 bases between. The CDR3 length is 12 residues. The CDR3 protein is CASSIGSNEQFF. CDR3 coding DNA: TGTGCCAGTAGTATTGGGAGCAATGAGCAGTTCTTC.

This clonotype was recorded many times. CDR3 region: CASSVQGSSTDTQYF. The CDR3, as DNA: TGTGCCAGCAGCGTACAGGGATCTAGCACAGATACGCAGTATTTT. The rearrangement joins TRBV9 to TRBJ2-3; a possible D gene is TRBD1 (5 bases). Trimming took 1 base from V and 0 from J, leaving 9 bases between them. Germline V gene lookup returns CDR1 SGDLS and CDR2 YYNGEE. The CDR3 runs 15 residues.

The J gene is TRBJ2-7, the V gene TRBV25-1, with D possibly called TRBD1 or TRBD2 (6 bases each). With 5 bases removed from V and 1 base from J, the gap between germline ends came to 18 bases. This CDR3 spans 16 amino acids. Germline CDR1 MGHDK, CDR2 SYGVNS. As DNA, the CDR3 is TGTGCCAGCAGTAACTTCCACCGGGGGCAGTCCTACGAGCAGTACTTC. Its translation is CASSNFHRGQSYEQYF.

This clonotype was picked up a small number of times. J is TRBJ2-7 and V is TRBV6-5; D is undetermined. The CDR3 totals 13 residues. Per germline, CDR1 MNHEY and CDR2 SVGAGI. V dropped 4 bases and J dropped 6 bases, with 13 bases sitting between them. The CDR3 region is CASSSLDLAEQYF. In DNA, the CDR3 is TGTGCCAGCAGTTCTTTGGACCTGGCCGAGCAGTACTTC.

In its sample, this clonotype was seen a few times. The V gene is TRBV7-2, the J gene TRBJ2-7, with D perhaps TRBD2 (6 bases). Germline assignment: CDR1 SGHTA and CDR2 FQGNSA. This CDR3 spans 12 amino acids. V was trimmed by 5 bases and J by 6 bases, leaving 11 bases between them. CDR3 sequence: CASSTLASEQYF. Written as DNA, the CDR3 is TGTGCCAGCAGCACTCTAGCGTCCGAGCAGTACTTC. Full variable domain (remainder filled in from reference TRBV7-2 and TRBJ2-7): GAGVSQSPSNKVTEKGKDVELRCDPISGHTALYWYRQSLGQGLEFLIYFQGNSAPDKSGLPSDRFSAERTGGSVSTLTIQRTQQEDSAVYLCASSTLASEQYFGPGTRLTVT.

This clonotype was observed many times. V gene TRBV9 combines with J gene TRBJ2-5; D is unresolved. Trimming removed 0 bases at V and 0 bases at J, with 0 bases between. The CDR3 length is 12 residues. Germline V lookup: CDR1 SGDLS, CDR2 YYNGEE. DNA of the CDR3: TGTGCCAGCAGCGTAGACCAAGAGACCCAGTACTTC. Translation gives CASSVDQETQYF.

The chain has TRBV20-1 and TRBJ2-7, with 10 positions matching TRBD2. CDR3 length equals 13 residues. CDR1 is DFQATT, CDR2 SNEGSKA, per germline (reference sequence). Trimming cost V 6 bases and J 5 bases; bases outside gene matches: 7. As DNA, the CDR3 is TGCAGTGCCAGACTAGCGGGTTCCCACGAGCAGTACTTC. It encodes CSARLAGSHEQYF.

This clonotype showed up many times. The chain recombines TRBV12-3 or TRBV12-4 with TRBJ2-5; 9 bases are shared with TRBD1. This CDR3 is built from 14 residues. V shed 6 bases and J 2 bases; nucleotides not matched to a gene: 4. The CDR3 here is CASRGQGDQETQYF. The CDR3 DNA is TGTGCCAGCAGGGGACAGGGAGATCAAGAGACCCAGTACTTC.

The table lists this clonotype with a count of one. The junction differs from germline at one of its ends, possibly a read error. V usage is TRBV7-7 and J usage is TRBJ2-5; D gene ambiguous. In germline, CDR1 is SSHAT, CDR2 FNYEAQ (reference sequence). CDR3 length: 15 residues. The CDR3, as DNA: TGTGCTAGCAGCTTAGAACCCCGTACTGTAGAGACCGAGTACTTC. Translating gives CASSLEPRTVETEYF.